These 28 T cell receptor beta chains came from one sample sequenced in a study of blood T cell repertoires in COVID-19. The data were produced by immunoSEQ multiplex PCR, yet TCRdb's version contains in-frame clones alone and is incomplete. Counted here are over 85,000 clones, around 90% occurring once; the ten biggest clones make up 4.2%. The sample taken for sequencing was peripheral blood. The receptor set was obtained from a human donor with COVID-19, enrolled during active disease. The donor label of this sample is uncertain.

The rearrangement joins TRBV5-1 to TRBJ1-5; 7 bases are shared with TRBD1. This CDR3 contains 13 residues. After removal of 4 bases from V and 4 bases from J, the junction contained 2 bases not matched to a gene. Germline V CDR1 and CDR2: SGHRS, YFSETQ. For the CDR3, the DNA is TGCGCCAGCAGCGAACAGGGGAATCAGCCCCAGCATTTT. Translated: CASSEQGNQPQHF.

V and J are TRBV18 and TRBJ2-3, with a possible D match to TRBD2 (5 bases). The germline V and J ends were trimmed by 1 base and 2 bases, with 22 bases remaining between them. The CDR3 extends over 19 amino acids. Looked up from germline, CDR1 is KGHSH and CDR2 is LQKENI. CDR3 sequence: CASSPHPPTRVWDTDTQYF. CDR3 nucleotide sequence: TGTGCCAGCTCACCACATCCCCCAACGAGGGTGTGGGACACAGATACGCAGTATTTT.

DNA for the CDR3: TGCGCCAGCAGCTTGGGCGGGACAGGGAGTGTGGTAAAACTGTTTTTT. This codes for CASSLGGTGSVVKLFF. The chain combines TRBV5-1 with TRBJ1-4; 9 nucleotides line up with TRBD1. Germline V gene sequence: CDR1 SGHRS, CDR2 YFSETQ. The CDR3 sequence is 16 residues long. J lost 10 bases, V lost 0 bases, and 10 bases had no gene match.

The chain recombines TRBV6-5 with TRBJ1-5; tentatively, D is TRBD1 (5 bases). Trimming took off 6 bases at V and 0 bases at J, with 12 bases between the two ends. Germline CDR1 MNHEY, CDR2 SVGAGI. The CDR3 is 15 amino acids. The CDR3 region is CASRNSGLSNQPQHF. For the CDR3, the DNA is TGTGCCAGCAGAAATTCGGGACTTAGCAATCAGCCCCAGCATTTT.

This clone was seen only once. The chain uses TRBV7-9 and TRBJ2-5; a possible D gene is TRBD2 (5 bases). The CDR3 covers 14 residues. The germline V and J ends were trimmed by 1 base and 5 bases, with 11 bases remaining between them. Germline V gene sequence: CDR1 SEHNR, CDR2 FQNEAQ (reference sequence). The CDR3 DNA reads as TGTGCCAGCAGCTTAGGGGGAGCCGGGGAGACCCAGTACTTC. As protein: CASSLGGAGETQYF.

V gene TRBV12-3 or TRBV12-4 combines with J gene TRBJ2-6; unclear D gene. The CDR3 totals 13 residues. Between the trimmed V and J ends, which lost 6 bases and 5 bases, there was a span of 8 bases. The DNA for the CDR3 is TGTGCCAGCAGCCCCGGTCGGGCCAACGTCCTGACTTTC. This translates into CASSPGRANVLTF.

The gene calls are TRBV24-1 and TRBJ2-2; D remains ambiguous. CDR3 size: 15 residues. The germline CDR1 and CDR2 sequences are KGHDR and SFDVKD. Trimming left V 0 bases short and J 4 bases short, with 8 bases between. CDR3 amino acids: CATSDLGQVTGELFF. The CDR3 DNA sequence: TGTGCCACCAGTGATTTGGGGCAGGTCACCGGGGAGCTGTTTTTT.

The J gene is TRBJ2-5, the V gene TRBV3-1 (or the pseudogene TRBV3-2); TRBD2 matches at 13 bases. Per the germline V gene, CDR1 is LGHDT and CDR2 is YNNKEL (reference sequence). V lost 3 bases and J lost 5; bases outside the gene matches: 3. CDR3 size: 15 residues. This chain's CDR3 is CASSQGTSGVETQYF. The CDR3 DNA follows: TGTGCCAGCAGCCAGGGGACTAGCGGGGTGGAGACCCAGTACTTC.

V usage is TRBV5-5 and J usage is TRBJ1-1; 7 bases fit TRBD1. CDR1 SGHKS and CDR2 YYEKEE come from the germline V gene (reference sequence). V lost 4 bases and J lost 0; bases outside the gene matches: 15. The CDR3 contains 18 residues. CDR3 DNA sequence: TGTGCCAGCAGCGTCTCTTTACCCCGACAGGGCATGAACACTGAAGCTTTCTTT. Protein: CASSVSLPRQGMNTEAFF.

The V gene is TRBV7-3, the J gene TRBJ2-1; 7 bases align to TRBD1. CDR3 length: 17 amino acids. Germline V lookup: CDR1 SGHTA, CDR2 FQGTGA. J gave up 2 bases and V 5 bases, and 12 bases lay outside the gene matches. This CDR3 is CASSAHRDRGPYNEQFF. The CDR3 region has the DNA TGTGCCAGCAGCGCCCACCGGGACAGAGGCCCCTACAATGAGCAGTTCTTC. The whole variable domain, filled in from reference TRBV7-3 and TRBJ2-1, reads GAGVSQTPSNKVTEKGKYVELRCDPISGHTALYWYRQSLGQGPEFLIYFQGTGAADDSGLPNDRFFAVRPEGSVSTLKIQRTERGDSAVYLCASSAHRDRGPYNEQFFGPGTRLTVL.

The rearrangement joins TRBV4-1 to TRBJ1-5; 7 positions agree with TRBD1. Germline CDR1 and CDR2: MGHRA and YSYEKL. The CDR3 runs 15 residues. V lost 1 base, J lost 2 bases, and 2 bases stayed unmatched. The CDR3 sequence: CASSQGQGGNQPQHF. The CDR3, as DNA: TGCGCCAGCAGCCAAGGGCAGGGGGGCAATCAGCCCCAGCATTTT.

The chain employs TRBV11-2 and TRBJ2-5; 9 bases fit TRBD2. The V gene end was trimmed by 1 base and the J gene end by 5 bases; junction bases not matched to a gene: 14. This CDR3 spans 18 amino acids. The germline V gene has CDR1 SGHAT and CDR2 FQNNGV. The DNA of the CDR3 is TGTGCCAGCAGCTTAGGAGGCCAGCCAGCGGGGGGCGGCGAGACCCAGTACTTC. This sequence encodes CASSLGGQPAGGGETQYF.

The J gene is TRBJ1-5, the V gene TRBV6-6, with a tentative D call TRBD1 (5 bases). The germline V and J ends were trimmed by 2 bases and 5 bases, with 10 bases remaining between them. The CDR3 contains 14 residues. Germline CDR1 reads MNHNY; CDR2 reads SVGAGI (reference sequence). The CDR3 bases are TGTGCCAGCAGTTACGGGGCTAGGGATCAGCCCCAGCATTTT. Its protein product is CASSYGARDQPQHF.

The CDR3 sequence is CASSLRTGRSYNSPLHF. The DNA of the CDR3 is TGTGCCAGCAGTTTGCGGACAGGGCGGTCCTATAATTCACCCCTCCACTTT. V gene TRBV27 combines with J gene TRBJ1-6, with 8 bases matching TRBD1. This CDR3 is built from 17 residues. Trimming took 3 bases from V and 1 from J; bases not matched to a gene: 5. Germline V gene sequence: CDR1 MNHEY, CDR2 SMNVEV (reference sequence).

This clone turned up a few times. CDR3 sequence reads: CASSLEAGQAGTEAFF. The CDR3 DNA sequence: TGTGCCAGCAGTTTAGAAGCGGGACAGGCAGGCACTGAAGCTTTCTTT. The chain is built from TRBV27 and TRBJ1-1, with 8 nucleotides matching TRBD1. CDR1 is MNHEY and CDR2 is SMNVEV in the germline V gene (reference sequence). V lost 2 bases and J lost 4; bases outside the gene matches: 9. The CDR3 length is 16 residues.

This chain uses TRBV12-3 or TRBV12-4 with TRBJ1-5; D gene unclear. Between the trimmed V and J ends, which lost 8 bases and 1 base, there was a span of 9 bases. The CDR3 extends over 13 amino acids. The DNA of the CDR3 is TGTGCCAGCTGTTCGGGGAGCAATCAGCCCCAGCATTTT. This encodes CASCSGSNQPQHF.

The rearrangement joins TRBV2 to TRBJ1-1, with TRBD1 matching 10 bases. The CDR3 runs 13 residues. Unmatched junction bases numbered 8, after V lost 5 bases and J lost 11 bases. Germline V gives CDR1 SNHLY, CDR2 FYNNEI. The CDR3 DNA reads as TGTGCCAGCAGTTTGACAGGGGGCGCGGAGGCTTTCTTT. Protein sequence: CASSLTGGAEAFF.

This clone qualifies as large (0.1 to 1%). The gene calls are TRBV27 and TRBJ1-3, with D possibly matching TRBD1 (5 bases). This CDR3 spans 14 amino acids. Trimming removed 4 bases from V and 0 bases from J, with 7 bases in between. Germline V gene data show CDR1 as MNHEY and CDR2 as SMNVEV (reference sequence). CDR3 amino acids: CASSSDTSGNTIYF. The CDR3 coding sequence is TGTGCCAGCAGTTCGGACACCTCTGGAAACACCATATATTTT.

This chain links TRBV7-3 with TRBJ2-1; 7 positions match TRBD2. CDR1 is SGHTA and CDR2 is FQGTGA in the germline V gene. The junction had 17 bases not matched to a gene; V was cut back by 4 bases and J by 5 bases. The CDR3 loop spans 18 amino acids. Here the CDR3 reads CASSSSRDYETRHNEQFF. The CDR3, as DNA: TGTGCCAGCAGCTCTAGCCGGGACTACGAGACTCGCCACAATGAGCAGTTCTTC. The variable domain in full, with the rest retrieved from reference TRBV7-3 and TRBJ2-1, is GAGVSQTPSNKVTEKGKYVELRCDPISGHTALYWYRQSLGQGPEFLIYFQGTGAADDSGLPNDRFFAVRPEGSVSTLKIQRTERGDSAVYLCASSSSRDYETRHNEQFFGPGTRLTVL.

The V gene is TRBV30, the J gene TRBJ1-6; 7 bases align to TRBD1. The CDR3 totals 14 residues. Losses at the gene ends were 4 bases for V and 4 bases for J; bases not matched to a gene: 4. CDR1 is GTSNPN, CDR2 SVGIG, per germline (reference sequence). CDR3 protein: CAWTGGPYNSPLHF. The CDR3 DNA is TGTGCCTGGACAGGGGGTCCATATAATTCACCCCTCCACTTT.

CDR3 protein: CASSLEGARETQYF. DNA for the CDR3: TGCGCCAGCAGCTTGGAGGGGGCGAGGGAGACCCAGTACTTC. This sequence joins TRBV5-1 and TRBJ2-5; 7 bases map to TRBD1. After removal of 0 bases from V and 5 bases from J, the junction contained 4 bases not matched to a gene. CDR3 length: 14 residues. Germline V gives CDR1 SGHRS, CDR2 YFSETQ.

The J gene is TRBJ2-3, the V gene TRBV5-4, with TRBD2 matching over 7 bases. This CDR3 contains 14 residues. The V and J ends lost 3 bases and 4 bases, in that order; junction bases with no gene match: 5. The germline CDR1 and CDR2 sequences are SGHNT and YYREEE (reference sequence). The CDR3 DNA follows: TGTGCCAGCAGCTGGGACTATTCCGCAGATACGCAGTATTTT. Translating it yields CASSWDYSADTQYF.

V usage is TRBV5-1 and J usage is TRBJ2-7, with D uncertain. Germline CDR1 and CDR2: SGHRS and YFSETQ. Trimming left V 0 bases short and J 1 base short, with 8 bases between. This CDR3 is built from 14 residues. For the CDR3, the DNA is TGCGCCAGCAGCTTGGAACAGCCTTCCTACGAGCAGTACTTC. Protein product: CASSLEQPSYEQYF.

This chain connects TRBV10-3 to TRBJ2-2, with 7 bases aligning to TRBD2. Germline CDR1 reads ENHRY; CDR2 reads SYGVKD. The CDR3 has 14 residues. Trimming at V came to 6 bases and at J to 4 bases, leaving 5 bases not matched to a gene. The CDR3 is CAIRVASGTGELFF. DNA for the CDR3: TGTGCCATCAGGGTAGCTAGCGGCACCGGGGAGCTGTTTTTT.

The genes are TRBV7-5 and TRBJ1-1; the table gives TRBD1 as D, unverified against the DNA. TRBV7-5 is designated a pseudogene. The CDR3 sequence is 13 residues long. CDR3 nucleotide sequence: TGTGTCAGAAGCTTCCAGGGGGGCACTGAAGCTTTCTTT. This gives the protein CVRSFQGGTEAFF.

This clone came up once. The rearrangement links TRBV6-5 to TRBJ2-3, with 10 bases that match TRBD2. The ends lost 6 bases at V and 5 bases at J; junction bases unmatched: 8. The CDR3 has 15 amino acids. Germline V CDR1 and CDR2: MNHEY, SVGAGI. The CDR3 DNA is TGTGCCAGCAGCTCCACTAGCGGGGCGCGAGATACGCAGTATTTT. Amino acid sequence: CASSSTSGARDTQYF.

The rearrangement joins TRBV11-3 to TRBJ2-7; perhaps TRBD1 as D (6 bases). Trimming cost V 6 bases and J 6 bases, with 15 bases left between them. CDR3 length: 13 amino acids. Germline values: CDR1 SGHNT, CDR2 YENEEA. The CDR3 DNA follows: TGTGCCAGCAGTAAACAGGGCAGGGGCGAGCAGTACTTC. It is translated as CASSKQGRGEQYF.

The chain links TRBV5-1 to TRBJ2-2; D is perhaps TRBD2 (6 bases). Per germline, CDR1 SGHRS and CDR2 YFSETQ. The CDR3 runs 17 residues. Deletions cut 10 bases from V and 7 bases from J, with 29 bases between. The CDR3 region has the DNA TGCGCCCAGGCACCTAAATCACCGGCGGGGTCTGACGGGGAGCTGTTTTTT. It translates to CAQAPKSPAGSDGELFF.